This T cell receptor (beta chain) was sequenced during a study of blood T cell repertoires in COVID-19. The wider study: Specimens from acute and convalescent COVID-19 originated in the United States, Italy and Spain. Sample material is recorded as cDNA or gDNA derived from T cells, B-cell-depleted T cells, or PBMCs.

As originally analysed: From reference gene primer amplification, estimates of nucleated cell counts were derived. The table came from immunoSEQ multiplex PCR; TCRdb's copy has only in-frame clones and leaves some out. That table furnishes V, J and clone size, whereas the DNA furnished D and trimming. Among 200,000 to 250,000 clones listed, roughly 90% were seen once. Per the germline V gene, CDR1 is SNHLY and CDR2 is FYNNEI. The V segment lost 6 bases and the J segment 4 bases; nucleotides outside the gene matches: 6. The CDR3 runs to 15 residues. Material: peripheral blood. V usage is TRBV2 and J usage is TRBJ2-1; 10 nucleotides align to TRBD1. The TCR sequence derives from a woman aged 60-75 years with acute or convalescent COVID-19. CDR3 nucleotide sequence: TGTGCCAGCAGAGCGGACAGGGGGATTTACAATGAGCAGTTCTTC. Protein product: CASRADRGIYNEQFF. The variable domain in full, completed from reference TRBV2 and TRBJ2-1, reads EPEVTQTPSHQVTQMGQEVILRCVPISNHLYFYWYRQILGQKVEFLVSFYNNEISEKSEIFDDQFSVERPDGSNFTLKIRSTKLEDSAMYFCASRADRGIYNEQFFGPGTRLTVL.